This TCR beta chain was sequenced in a study of blood T cell repertoires in COVID-19. Study background: COVID-19 samples, acute and convalescent, were from the United States, Italy and Spain. The analysed material was cDNA or gDNA that came from T cells, B-cell-depleted T cells, or PBMCs.

V lost 6 bases to trimming and J lost 5 bases, with 9 bases between them. The CDR3 contains 11 residues. The germline CDR1 and CDR2 sequences are DFQATT and SNEGSKA (reference sequence). Only in-frame clones appear in the TCRdb table, and some are missing; sequencing was by immunoSEQ multiplex PCR. There are 150,000 to 200,000 clones in the sample; roughly nine tenths occur only once, and 2.1% lies in the top ten. J is TRBJ2-3 and V is TRBV20-1; D is ambiguous. The origin of this receptor is a man in his 70s with active or convalescent COVID-19. Input material: peripheral blood. This CDR3 reads CSAVEEDTQYF. For the CDR3, the DNA is TGCAGTGCCGTCGAGGAAGATACGCAGTATTTT.